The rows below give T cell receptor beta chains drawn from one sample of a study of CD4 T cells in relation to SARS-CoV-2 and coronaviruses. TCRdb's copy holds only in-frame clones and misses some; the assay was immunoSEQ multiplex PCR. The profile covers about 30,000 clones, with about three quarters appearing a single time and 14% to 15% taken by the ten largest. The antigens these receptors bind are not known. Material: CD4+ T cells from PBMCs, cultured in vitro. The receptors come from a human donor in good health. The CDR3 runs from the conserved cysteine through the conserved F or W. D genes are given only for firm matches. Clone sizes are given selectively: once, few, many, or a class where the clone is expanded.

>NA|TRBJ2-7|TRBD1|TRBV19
TGTGCCAGTAGTAGGGACAGGGGGCACGAGCAGTACTTC
CASSRDRGHEQYF
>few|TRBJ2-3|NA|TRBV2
TGTGCCAGCAGGGGGTTCGGGGAAACAGATACGCAGTATTTT
CASRGFGETDTQYF
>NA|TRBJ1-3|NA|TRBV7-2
TGTGCCAGCAGCTTAGCGGTAGGGAATGGAAACACCATATATTTT
CASSLAVGNGNTIYF
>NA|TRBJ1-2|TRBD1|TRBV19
TGTGCCAGTAGCCTTAGGACAGGGGGCTATGGCTACACCTTC
CASSLRTGGYGYTF
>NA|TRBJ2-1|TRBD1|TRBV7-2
TGTGCCAGCAGCTCCGGACAGGGGAGGAGCAATGAGCAGTTCTTC
CASSSGQGRSNEQFF
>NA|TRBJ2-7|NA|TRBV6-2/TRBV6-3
TGTGCCAGCAGTTTTTCGGGCACAGGCTACGAGCAGTACTTC
CASSFSGTGYEQYF
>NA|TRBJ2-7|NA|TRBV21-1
TGTGCCAGCAGCAAAGACGTCTCTGACAGGGCGAGCTACGAGCAGTACTTC
CASSKDVSDRASYEQYF
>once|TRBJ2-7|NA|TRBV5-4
TGTGCCAGCAGCTTGGGCTACTACGAGCAGTACTTC
CASSLGYYEQYF
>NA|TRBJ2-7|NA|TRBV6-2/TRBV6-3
TGTGCCAGCAGTCACAACAACGAGCAGTACTTC
CASSHNNEQYF
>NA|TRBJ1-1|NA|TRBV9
TGTGCCAGCAGCTTAAGTGACACCAACACTGAAGCTTTCTTT
CASSLSDTNTEAFF
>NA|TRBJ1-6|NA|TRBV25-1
TGTGCCAGCAGTAAGCTGAGCTCCTATAATTCACCCCTCCACTTT
CASSKLSSYNSPLHF
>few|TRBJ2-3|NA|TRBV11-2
TGTGCCAGCACCTTTAGGAAGGCCGCAGATACGCAGTATTTT
CASTFRKAADTQYF
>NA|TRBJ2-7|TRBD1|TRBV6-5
TGTGCCAGCAGCCAGCGGACAGGGCTCTACGAGCAGTACTTC
CASSQRTGLYEQYF
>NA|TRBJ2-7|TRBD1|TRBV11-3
TGTGCCAGCAGCTTACAGACAGGGGGGGCCTACGAGCAGTACTTC
CASSLQTGGAYEQYF
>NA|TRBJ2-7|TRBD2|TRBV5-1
TGCGCCAGCAGCACTACAGCGGGGGCCCACGAGCAGTACTTC
CASSTTAGAHEQYF
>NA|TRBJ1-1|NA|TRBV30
TGTGCCGGCAGGGCCCTAGAGCGAGCTTTCTTT
CAGRALERAFF
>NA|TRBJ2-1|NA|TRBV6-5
TGTGCCAGCAGTTCGATAGCGGCCAATGAGCAGTTCTTC
CASSSIAANEQFF
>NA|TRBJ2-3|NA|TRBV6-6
TGTGCCAGCAAGGGAAAGCGGAAATTAAGCACAGATACGCAGTATTTT
CASKGKRKLSTDTQYF
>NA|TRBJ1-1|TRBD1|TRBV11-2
TGTGCCAGCAGCCCCGTTCGGGACAGGGGTGAAGCTTTCTTT
CASSPVRDRGEAFF
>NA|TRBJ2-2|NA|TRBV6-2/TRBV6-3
TGTGCCAGCAGTTACACGAGGGGGTCGGCCGGGGAGCTGTTTTTT
CASSYTRGSAGELFF
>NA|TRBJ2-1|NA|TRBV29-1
TGCAGCGTTGAGGGCCGCGGTTCCTATTACAATGAGCAGTTCTTC
CSVEGRGSYYNEQFF
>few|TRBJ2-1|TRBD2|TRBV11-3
TGTGCCAGCAGCCCTACGGGGGGTACTTGGGATGAGCAGTTCTTC
CASSPTGGTWDEQFF
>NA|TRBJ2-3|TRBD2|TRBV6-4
TGTGCCAGCAGTGACTCGGATGAGGGAGGGCGAGATACGCAGTATTTT
CASSDSDEGGRDTQYF
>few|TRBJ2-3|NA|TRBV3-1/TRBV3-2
TGTGCCAGCAGCCAAAAGGGCATTACAACTTTTAGCACAGATACGCAGTATTTT
CASSQKGITTFSTDTQYF
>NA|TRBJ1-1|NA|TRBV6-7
TGTGCCATCCCCGGGACAGAAGCTTTCTTT
CAIPGTEAFF
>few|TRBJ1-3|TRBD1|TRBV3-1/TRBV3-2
TGTGCCAGCAGCCGGACAGGGACCTCTGGAAACACCATATATTTT
CASSRTGTSGNTIYF
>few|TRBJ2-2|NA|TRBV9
TGTGCCAGCAGTGCCTCAAGGAGAGCGAACACCGGGGAGCTGTTTTTT
CASSASRRANTGELFF